This passage covers 3 T cell receptor beta chains from one sample sequenced in a study of blood T cell repertoires in COVID-19 (dated by TCRdb to 2020 to 2021). The library came from the immunoSEQ multiplex PCR assay. TCRdb took this table from immuneACCESS and kept in-frame rearrangements with V and J called. Such tables lack part of the clones; where checked against another copy, unresolved V genes explain under half of the gap, and the rest is unexplained. Within this sample are tens of thousands of clones, with 85% to 90% of them counted one time only. Approximately 11% of the sample lies in the top ten. The specimen was peripheral blood. These receptor sequences come from a man in his 70s with active or convalescent COVID-19.

The chain couples TRBV2 to TRBJ2-1; possible D gene TRBD2, 6 bases. The germline V gene has CDR1 SNHLY and CDR2 FYNNEI. Trimming pared 4 bases from V and 6 bases from J, leaving 10 bases between. This CDR3 spans 13 amino acids. The CDR3 loop is CASSVVEGNEQFF. For the CDR3, the DNA is TGTGCCAGCAGTGTAGTGGAGGGCAATGAGCAGTTCTTC.

J is TRBJ1-3 and V is TRBV19, with a possible D match to TRBD1 (6 bases). Germline V gives CDR1 LNHDA, CDR2 SQIVND (reference sequence). V lost 4 bases, J lost 2 bases, and 9 bases lay in between. This CDR3 contains 14 residues. The chain's CDR3 is CASSTTGTGNTIYF. The CDR3 nucleotides read TGTGCCAGTAGTACCACAGGGACTGGAAACACCATATATTTT.

The chain recombines TRBV5-1 with TRBJ2-1; the match to TRBD2 covers 14 bases. Germline trimming cut 2 bases from V and 4 bases from J; bases unmatched to any gene: 11. In germline, CDR1 is SGHRS, CDR2 YFSETQ. The CDR3 is 19 amino acids. This CDR3 reads CASSFSGTSGSGRYNEQFF. The CDR3 DNA follows: TGCGCCAGCAGCTTTTCCGGGACTAGCGGGAGTGGGAGGTACAATGAGCAGTTCTTC.